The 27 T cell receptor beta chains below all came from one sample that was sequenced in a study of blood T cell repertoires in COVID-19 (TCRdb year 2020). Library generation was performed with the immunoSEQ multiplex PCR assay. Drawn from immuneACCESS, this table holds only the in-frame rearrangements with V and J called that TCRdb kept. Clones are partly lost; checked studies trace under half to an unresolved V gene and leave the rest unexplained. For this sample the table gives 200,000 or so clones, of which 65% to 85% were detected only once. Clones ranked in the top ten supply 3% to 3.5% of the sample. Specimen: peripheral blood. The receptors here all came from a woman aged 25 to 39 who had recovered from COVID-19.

Here the CDR3 DNA reads TGTGCCAGCAGTAGTTCCGGGACTGATGAAAAACTGTTTTTT. Its protein is CASSSSGTDEKLFF. The rearrangement joins TRBV28 to TRBJ1-4; tentatively, D is TRBD1 (5 bases). Germline CDR1 reads MDHEN; CDR2 reads SYDVKM. The CDR3 totals 14 residues. Between the trimmed V and J ends, which lost 5 bases and 6 bases, there was a span of 13 bases.

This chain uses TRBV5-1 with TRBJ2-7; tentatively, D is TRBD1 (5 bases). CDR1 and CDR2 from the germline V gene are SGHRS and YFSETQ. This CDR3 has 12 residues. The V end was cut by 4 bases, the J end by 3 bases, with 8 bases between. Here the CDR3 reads CASSTQGYEQYF. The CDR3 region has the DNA TGCGCCAGCAGCACGCAGGGCTACGAGCAGTACTTC.

The CDR3 region has the DNA TGTGCCAGCAGTAAGCTAAAACTGTTTTTT. The encoded protein is CASSKLKLFF. This rearrangement joins TRBV28 to TRBJ1-4; D remains unclear. There are 10 residues in the CDR3. V was pared by 5 bases and J by 10 bases, with 5 bases between. Germline CDR1 reads MDHEN; CDR2 reads SYDVKM.

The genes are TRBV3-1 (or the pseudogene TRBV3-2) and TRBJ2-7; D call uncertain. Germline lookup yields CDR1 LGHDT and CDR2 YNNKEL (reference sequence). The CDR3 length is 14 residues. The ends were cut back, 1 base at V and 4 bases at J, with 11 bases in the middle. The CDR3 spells CASSQAPAIYEQYF. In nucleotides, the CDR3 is TGTGCCAGCAGCCAAGCGCCAGCGATATACGAGCAGTACTTC.

The CDR3: CASSLTGTEAFF. The CDR3 nucleotides are TGTGCCAGCAGTTTGACCGGGACAGAAGCTTTCTTT. The chain has TRBV28 and TRBJ1-1, with D possibly being TRBD1 (6 bases). The ends were cut back, 3 bases at V and 8 bases at J, with 10 bases in the middle. The V gene's germline CDR1 is MDHEN and CDR2 SYDVKM. This CDR3 contains 12 residues.

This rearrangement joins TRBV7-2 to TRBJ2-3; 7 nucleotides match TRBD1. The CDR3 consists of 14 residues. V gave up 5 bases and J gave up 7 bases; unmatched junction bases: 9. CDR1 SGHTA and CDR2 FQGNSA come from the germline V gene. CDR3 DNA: TGTGCCAGCAGCCCTGGACAGGACATTAATACGCAGTATTTT. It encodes CASSPGQDINTQYF.

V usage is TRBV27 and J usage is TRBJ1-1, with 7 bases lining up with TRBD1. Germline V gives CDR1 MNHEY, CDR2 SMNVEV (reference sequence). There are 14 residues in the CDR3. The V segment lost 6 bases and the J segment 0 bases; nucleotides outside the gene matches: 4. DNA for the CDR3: TGTGCCAGCAGATACAGGGGACTGAACACTGAAGCTTTCTTT. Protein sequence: CASRYRGLNTEAFF.

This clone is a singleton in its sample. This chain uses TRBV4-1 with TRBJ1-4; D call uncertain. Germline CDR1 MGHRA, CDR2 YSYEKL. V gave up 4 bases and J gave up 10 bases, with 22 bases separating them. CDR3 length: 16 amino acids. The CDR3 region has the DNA TGCGCCAGCAGCCCACACCACCCCCTGAAGGAGGGAAAACTGTTTTTT. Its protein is CASSPHHPLKEGKLFF.

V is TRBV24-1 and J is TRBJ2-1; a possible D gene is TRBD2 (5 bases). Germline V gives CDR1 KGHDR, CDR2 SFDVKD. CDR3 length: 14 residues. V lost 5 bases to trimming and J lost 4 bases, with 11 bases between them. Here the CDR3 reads CATSVGAQYNEQFF. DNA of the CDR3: TGTGCCACCAGTGTGGGAGCGCAGTACAATGAGCAGTTCTTC.

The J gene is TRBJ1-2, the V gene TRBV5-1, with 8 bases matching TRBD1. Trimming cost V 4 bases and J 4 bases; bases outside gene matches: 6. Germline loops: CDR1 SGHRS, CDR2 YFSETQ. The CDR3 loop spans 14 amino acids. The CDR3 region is CASSRDRTRYGYTF. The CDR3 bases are TGCGCCAGCAGCCGGGACAGGACCCGCTATGGCTACACCTTC.

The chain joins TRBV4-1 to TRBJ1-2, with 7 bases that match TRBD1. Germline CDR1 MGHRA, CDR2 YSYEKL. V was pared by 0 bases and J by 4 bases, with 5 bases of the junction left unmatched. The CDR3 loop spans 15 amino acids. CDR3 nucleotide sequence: TGCGCCAGCAGCCAAGAGCGACAGGGCTTCTATGGCTACACCTTC. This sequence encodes CASSQERQGFYGYTF.

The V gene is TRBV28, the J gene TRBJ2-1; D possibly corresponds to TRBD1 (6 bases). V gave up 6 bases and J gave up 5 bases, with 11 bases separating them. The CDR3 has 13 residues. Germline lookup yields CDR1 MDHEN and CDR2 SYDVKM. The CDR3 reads CASSPRGDNEQFF. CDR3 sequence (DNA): TGTGCCAGCAGCCCCAGGGGAGACAATGAGCAGTTCTTC.

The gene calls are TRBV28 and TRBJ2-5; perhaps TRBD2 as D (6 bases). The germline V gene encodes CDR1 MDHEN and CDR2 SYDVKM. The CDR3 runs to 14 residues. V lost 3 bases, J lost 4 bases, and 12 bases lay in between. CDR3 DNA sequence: TGTGCCAGCAGTTTTAGCCGGGGGTCAGAGACCCAGTACTTC. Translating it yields CASSFSRGSETQYF.

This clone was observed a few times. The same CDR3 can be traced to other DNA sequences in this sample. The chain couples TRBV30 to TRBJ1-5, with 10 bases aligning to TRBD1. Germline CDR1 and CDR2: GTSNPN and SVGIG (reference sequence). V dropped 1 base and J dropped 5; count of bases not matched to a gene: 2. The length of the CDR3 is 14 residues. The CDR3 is CAWSAGQGDQPQHF. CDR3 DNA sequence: TGTGCCTGGAGTGCTGGACAGGGGGATCAGCCCCAGCATTTT.

The chain's CDR3 is CASFTPAGEKLFF. The DNA of the CDR3 is TGTGCCAGCTTCACGCCCGCAGGTGAAAAACTGTTTTTT. The chain couples TRBV2 to TRBJ1-4; unclear D gene. Germline CDR1 SNHLY, CDR2 FYNNEI. The V gene lost 8 bases and the J gene lost 7 bases, with 14 bases spanning the gap. The CDR3 extends over 13 amino acids.

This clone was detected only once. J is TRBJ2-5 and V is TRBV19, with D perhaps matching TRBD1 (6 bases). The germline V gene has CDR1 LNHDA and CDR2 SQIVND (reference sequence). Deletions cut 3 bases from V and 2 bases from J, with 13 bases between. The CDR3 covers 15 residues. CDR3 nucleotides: TGTGCCAGTAGTATCGCACAGGGATGGCAAGAGACCCAGTACTTC. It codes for CASSIAQGWQETQYF.

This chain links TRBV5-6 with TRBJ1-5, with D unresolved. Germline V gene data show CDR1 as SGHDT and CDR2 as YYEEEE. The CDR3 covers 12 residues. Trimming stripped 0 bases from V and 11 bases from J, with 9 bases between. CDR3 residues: CASSLGQRTQHF. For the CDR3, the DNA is TGTGCCAGCAGCTTGGGGCAGCGAACCCAGCATTTT.

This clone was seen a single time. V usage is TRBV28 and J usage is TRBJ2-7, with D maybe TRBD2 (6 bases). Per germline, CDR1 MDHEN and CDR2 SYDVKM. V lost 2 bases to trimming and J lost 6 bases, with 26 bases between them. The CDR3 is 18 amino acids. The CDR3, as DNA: TGTGCCAGCAGTTTACAATTCGACCAGCGGGCCTTACCCGTCGAGCAGTACTTC. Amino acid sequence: CASSLQFDQRALPVEQYF.

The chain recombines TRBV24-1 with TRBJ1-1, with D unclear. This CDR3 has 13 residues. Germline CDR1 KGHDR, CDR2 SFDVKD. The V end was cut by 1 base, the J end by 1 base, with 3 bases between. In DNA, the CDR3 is TGTGCCACCAGTGATTTCCAGAACACTGAAGCTTTCTTT. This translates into CATSDFQNTEAFF.

The CDR3 bases are TGTGCCTGGACCCCCAGGAAACTCTCGAACACCGGGGAGCTGTTTTTT. It is translated as CAWTPRKLSNTGELFF. The chain carries TRBV30 and TRBJ2-2; D gene ambiguous. This CDR3 has 16 residues. Germline V gene lookup returns CDR1 GTSNPN and CDR2 SVGIG (reference sequence). The V end was cut by 4 bases, the J end by 0 bases, with 15 bases between.

The CDR3 coding sequence is TGTGCCAGTAGTATGGGCGGGGGCTACTATGGCTACACCTTC. Amino acid sequence: CASSMGGGYYGYTF. The chain uses TRBV19 and TRBJ1-2, with D perhaps matching TRBD1 (6 bases). The V end lost 3 bases, the J end lost 3 bases, and 11 bases lay between the germline ends. The germline CDR1 and CDR2 sequences are LNHDA and SQIVND (reference sequence). The CDR3 sequence is 14 residues long.

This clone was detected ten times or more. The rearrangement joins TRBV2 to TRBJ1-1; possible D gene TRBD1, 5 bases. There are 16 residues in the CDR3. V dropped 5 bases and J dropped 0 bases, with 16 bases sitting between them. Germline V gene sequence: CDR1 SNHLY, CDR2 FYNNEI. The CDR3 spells CASSSHLGLLNTEAFF. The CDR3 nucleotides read TGTGCCAGCAGTTCCCACCTGGGACTGCTGAACACTGAAGCTTTCTTT.

CDR3 amino acids: CASSATGASGNTIYF. In nucleotides, the CDR3 is TGTGCCAGCAGCGCTACAGGGGCCTCTGGAAACACCATATATTTT. V usage is TRBV9 and J usage is TRBJ1-3; TRBD1 matches at 7 bases. The CDR3 runs to 15 residues. Germline CDR1 SGDLS, CDR2 YYNGEE. After removal of 3 bases from V and 0 bases from J, the junction contained 3 bases not matched to a gene.

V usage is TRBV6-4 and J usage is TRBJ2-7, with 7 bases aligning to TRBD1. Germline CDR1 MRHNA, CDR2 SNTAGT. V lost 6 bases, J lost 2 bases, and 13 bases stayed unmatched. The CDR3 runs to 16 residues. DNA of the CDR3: TGTGCCAGCAGCAAGTCCTCAGACAGGGATGCCTACGAGCAGTACTTC. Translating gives CASSKSSDRDAYEQYF.

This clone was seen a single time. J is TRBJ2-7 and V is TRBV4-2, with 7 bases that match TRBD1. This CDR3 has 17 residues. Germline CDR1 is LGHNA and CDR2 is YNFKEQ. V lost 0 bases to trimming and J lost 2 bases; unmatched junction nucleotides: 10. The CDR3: CASSQEPSGTAAYEQYF. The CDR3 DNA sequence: TGTGCCAGCAGCCAAGAGCCGTCCGGGACAGCGGCCTACGAGCAGTACTTC.

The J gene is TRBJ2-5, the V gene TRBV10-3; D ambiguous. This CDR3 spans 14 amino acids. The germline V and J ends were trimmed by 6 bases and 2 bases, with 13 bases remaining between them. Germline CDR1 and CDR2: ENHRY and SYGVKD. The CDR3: CAIRIAVGQETQYF. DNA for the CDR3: TGTGCCATCAGAATAGCAGTAGGTCAAGAGACCCAGTACTTC.

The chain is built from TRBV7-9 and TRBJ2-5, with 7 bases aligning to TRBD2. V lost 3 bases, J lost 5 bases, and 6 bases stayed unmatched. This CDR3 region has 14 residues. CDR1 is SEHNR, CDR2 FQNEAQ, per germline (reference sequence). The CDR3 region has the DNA TGTGCCAGCAGCTTGGGAGCGGGAACTGAGACCCAGTACTTC. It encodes CASSLGAGTETQYF. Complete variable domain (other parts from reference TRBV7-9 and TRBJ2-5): DTGVSQNPRHKITKRGQNVTFRCDPISEHNRLYWYRQTLGQGPEFLTYFQNEAQLEKSRLLSDRFSAERPKGSFSTLEIQRTEQGDSAMYLCASSLGAGTETQYFGPGTRLLVL.